This is a list of T cell receptor beta chains from one sample in a study of blood T cell repertoires in COVID-19. Sequencing used immunoSEQ multiplex PCR; TCRdb keeps in-frame clones, though not all of them. The sample consists of 250,000 to 400,000 clones, 90% of them appearing once. Sample: peripheral blood. Receptor source: a woman aged 25 to 39 with COVID-19, enrolled during active disease. CDR3s include the opening cysteine and the closing phenylalanine or tryptophan. The order of the fields is J gene, V gene, clone size, D gene, CDR3 DNA, CDR3 protein. A D gene is named only where the DNA matches it firmly. Clone size is not always given. Where it is, it says once, few, many or a class for expanded clones.

>TRBJ1-5|TRBV6-5|few|NA
TGTGCCAGCAGTTACTCTAGGGGAAATCAGCCCCAGCATTTT
CASSYSRGNQPQHF
>TRBJ2-1|TRBV19|NA|TRBD2
TGTGCCAGTAGTCCGAGGAGCGGGAGTTCCTACAATGAGCAGTTCTTC
CASSPRSGSSYNEQFF
>TRBJ2-7|TRBV12-3/TRBV12-4|once|NA
TGTGCCAGCAGCCTCGGGAGTTCCTACGAGCAGTACTTC
CASSLGSSYEQYF
>TRBJ2-1|TRBV5-6|once|TRBD1
TGTGCCAGCAGCCGTCGGACAGGGGCCTACAATGAGCAGTTCTTC
CASSRRTGAYNEQFF
>TRBJ1-3|TRBV23-1|NA|NA
TGCGCCAGCAGTCAATCGCAGGTAGAGACTGGAAACACCATATATTTT
CASSQSQVETGNTIYF
>TRBJ1-4|TRBV7-9|NA|TRBD1
TGTGCCAGCAGCCAACCGGGACAGCTTAATGAAAAACTGTTTTTT
CASSQPGQLNEKLFF
>TRBJ2-7|TRBV14|NA|NA
TGTGCCAGCAGCCAAGTCCTAGGAAGACGGGAGCAGTACTTC
CASSQVLGRREQYF
>TRBJ2-5|TRBV5-4|NA|TRBD1
TGTGCCAGCAGCAAGGACAGGGGACAAGAGACCCAGTACTTC
CASSKDRGQETQYF
>TRBJ2-3|TRBV9|NA|NA
TGTGCCAGCAGCGTCGGAGGAATGCATACGCAGTATTTT
CASSVGGMHTQYF
>TRBJ2-7|TRBV27|NA|TRBD2
TGTGCCAGCAGTGCCGGGACTACTCATTACGAGCAGTACTTC
CASSAGTTHYEQYF
>TRBJ1-2|TRBV3-1/TRBV3-2|NA|NA
TGTGCCAGCAGCCAAGAAGGGGCAGCCAAGAGGAGCGGCTACACCTTC
CASSQEGAAKRSGYTF
>TRBJ1-5|TRBV11-2|NA|NA
TGTGCCAGCAGCTTAGACAGGAACAATCAGCCCCAGCATTTT
CASSLDRNNQPQHF
>TRBJ1-5|TRBV7-6|once|NA
TGTGCCAGCAGCTCTCAGGGCAACAATCAGCCCCAGCATTTT
CASSSQGNNQPQHF
>TRBJ2-7|TRBV5-1|NA|NA
TGCGCCAGCAGCTTGGGGGGGACAGTTGAAGCGGGCGAGCAGTACTTC
CASSLGGTVEAGEQYF
>TRBJ1-6|TRBV3-1/TRBV3-2|once|TRBD1
TGTGCCAGCAGCCTATGGACAGGTTCTTCACCCCTCCACTTT
CASSLWTGSSPLHF
>TRBJ2-1|TRBV3-1/TRBV3-2|NA|NA
TGTGCCAGCAGCCCGAGGGTGCAGGGGGGCTACAATGAGCAGTTCTTC
CASSPRVQGGYNEQFF
>TRBJ2-1|TRBV5-4|few|NA
TGTGCCAGCAGCTTCCGTAATGAGCAGTTCTTC
CASSFRNEQFF
>TRBJ1-6|TRBV19|few|NA
TGTGCCAGTAGTACCCAGTTTACCTATAATTCACCCCTCCACTTT
CASSTQFTYNSPLHF
>TRBJ2-7|TRBV27|few|NA
TGTGCCAGCAGTATCCGAGCACGTTACGAGCAGTACTTC
CASSIRARYEQYF
>TRBJ1-5|TRBV4-1|once|NA
TGCGCCAGCAGCCAAGAACAGGGCGAACAGCCCCAGCATTTT
CASSQEQGEQPQHF